These T cell receptor beta chains were read from a single sample in a study of cytomegalovirus exposure and HLA in healthy donors. Libraries were prepared by immunoSEQ multiplex PCR; TCRdb keeps only in-frame clonotypes and omits some of them. The data show roughly 180,000 clones, approximately 80% seen once. Source material: PBMCs. The receptors shown here come from a man younger than 40 in good health and CMV-seronegative. CDR3s include the opening cysteine and the closing phenylalanine or tryptophan. The D gene is left open where the match is weak. Some rows have no size entry. The others give once, few or many, or a class for an expanded clone.

cdr3_length j_call clone_size v_call d_call cdr3_aa cdr3_nt
12 TRBJ2-7 - TRBV29-1 - CSVEDAVRERYF TGCAGCGTTGAAGATGCGGTCCGCGAGCGGTATTTC
14 TRBJ1-1 - TRBV28 - CASSPGTAEVKAFF TGTGCCAGCAGTCCCGGGACTGCGGAGGTGAAAGCTTTCTTT
14 TRBJ1-2 few TRBV27 - CASSLSRSNYGYTF TGTGCCAGCAGTTTATCCCGTAGTAACTATGGCTACACCTTC
16 TRBJ2-7 - TRBV4-3 TRBD1 CASSQVGDRDMDEQYF TGCGCCAGCAGCCAAGTTGGGGACAGGGACATGGACGAGCAGTACTTC
17 TRBJ2-7 - TRBV4-3 - CASSQSLHAERAYEQYF TGCGCCAGCAGTCAATCACTCCACGCAGAGCGGGCCTACGAGCAGTACTTC
13 TRBJ2-3 - TRBV11-3 TRBD1 CASNGQGEDTQYF TGTGCCAGCAACGGACAGGGGGAAGATACGCAGTATTTT
16 TRBJ1-3 - TRBV5-4 TRBD1 CASSLALGGMGNTIYF TGTGCCAGCAGCTTGGCCCTAGGGGGCATGGGAAACACCATATATTTT
13 TRBJ2-3 - TRBV7-9 - CASTTGYADTQYF TGTGCCAGCACCACAGGGTACGCAGATACGCAGTATTTT
13 TRBJ1-5 - TRBV30 - CAWSGGSNQPQHF TGTGCCTGGAGCGGCGGCAGCAATCAGCCCCAGCATTTT
19 TRBJ2-1 - TRBV4-1 TRBD2 CASSPTWTSGDPVSDEQFF TGCGCCAGCAGCCCCACCTGGACTAGCGGGGACCCCGTCTCGGATGAGCAGTTCTTC
15 TRBJ2-7 - TRBV7-9 TRBD1 CASSLDGTGPYEQYF TGTGCCAGCAGCTTAGATGGGACAGGCCCCTACGAGCAGTACTTC
14 TRBJ2-5 - TRBV5-1 - CASSSWGVEETQYF TGCGCCAGCAGCTCGTGGGGGGTGGAAGAGACCCAGTACTTC
14 TRBJ2-7 - TRBV10-3 TRBD1 CAIKPGTDSYEQYF TGTGCCATTAAACCCGGGACAGACTCCTACGAGCAGTACTTC
16 TRBJ2-5 - TRBV6-5 TRBD2 CASSYSSAREGETQYF TGTGCCAGCAGTTACTCTTCGGCGAGGGAGGGAGAGACCCAGTACTTC
14 TRBJ2-5 - TRBV7-9 TRBD1 CASSRRQGPETQYF TGTGCCAGCAGCCGACGACAGGGTCCAGAGACCCAGTACTTC
16 TRBJ2-7 - TRBV6-1 TRBD2 CASSVGSGSVFGEQYF TGTGCCAGCAGTGTGGGTAGCGGGAGTGTATTCGGCGAGCAGTACTTC
19 TRBJ2-3 - TRBV4-3 TRBD2 CASSQDPREGLLIADTQYF TGCGCCAGCAGCCAAGATCCACGGGAGGGCCTATTGATTGCAGATACGCAGTATTTT
14 TRBJ1-6 - TRBV6-5 - CASSYRGAKSPLHF TGTGCCAGCAGTTACCGGGGGGCGAAGTCACCCCTCCACTTT
15 TRBJ1-1 - TRBV4-1 - CASSPPEGRVTEAFF TGCGCCAGCAGCCCCCCCGAGGGCCGAGTCACTGAAGCTTTCTTT
19 TRBJ2-6 few TRBV7-9 - CASSLGRDSPYLRANVLTF TGTGCCAGCAGCTTAGGAAGGGACTCACCCTACCTCCGGGCCAACGTCCTGACTTTC
14 TRBJ2-7 - TRBV7-2 - CASSLSWTAYEQYF TGTGCCAGCAGCTTATCCTGGACAGCCTACGAGCAGTACTTC
15 TRBJ2-1 once TRBV6-1 - CASSEVDYYYNEQFF TGTGCCAGCAGTGAGGTCGACTACTACTACAATGAGCAGTTCTTC
17 TRBJ1-1 - TRBV4-3 - CASSQDRELAANTEAFF TGCGCCAGCAGCCAAGACCGAGAGTTGGCGGCGAACACTGAAGCTTTCTTT
15 TRBJ1-5 - TRBV19 - CASSITGLGNQPQHF TGTGCCAGTAGTATCACAGGTTTGGGCAATCAGCCCCAGCATTTT
16 TRBJ2-5 - TRBV7-9 TRBD2 CASSLASGGPSATQYF TGTGCCAGCAGCTTAGCGTCGGGAGGCCCCTCAGCGACCCAGTACTTC
14 TRBJ1-1 - TRBV5-6 - CASSLWYRDTEAFF TGTGCCAGCAGCTTGTGGTACAGGGACACTGAAGCTTTCTTT
14 TRBJ2-6 - TRBV9 - CASSVYSGANVLTF TGTGCCAGCAGCGTGTACTCTGGGGCCAACGTCCTGACTTTC
16 TRBJ1-4 once TRBV4-1 TRBD1 CASSQVDRVQDEKLFF TGCGCCAGCAGCCAAGTGGACAGGGTTCAGGATGAAAAACTGTTTTTT
14 TRBJ2-3 - TRBV6-5 TRBD2 CASSEGLDTDTQYF TGTGCCAGCAGTGAAGGACTAGACACAGATACGCAGTATTTT
19 TRBJ2-2 - TRBV9 TRBD2 CASSVDRGGLAGSRGELFF TGTGCCAGCAGCGTAGATCGTGGTGGGCTAGCGGGAAGTCGGGGGGAGCTGTTTTTT
14 TRBJ2-7 - TRBV10-2 TRBD2 CASSTRAGEYEQYF TGCGCCAGCAGTACGCGTGCGGGAGAGTACGAGCAGTACTTC
14 TRBJ1-1 - TRBV7-9 - CASSTGLSNTEAFF TGTGCCAGCAGCACCGGACTGTCGAACACTGAAGCTTTCTTT
17 TRBJ2-3 - TRBV21-1 - CASSSWDRGRSTDTQYF TGTGCCAGCAGCAGTTGGGACAGGGGAAGGAGCACAGATACGCAGTATTTT
11 TRBJ1-2 once TRBV29-1 - CSGNGEDGYTF TGCAGCGGTAACGGGGAGGATGGCTACACCTTC
15 TRBJ2-1 - TRBV7-9 - CASSLAAILPNEQFF TGTGCCAGCAGCTTAGCAGCGATTCTTCCGAATGAGCAGTTCTTC
13 TRBJ2-7 - TRBV29-1 TRBD1 CSPEGQLRNEQYF TGCAGCCCCGAGGGACAGCTTAGGAACGAGCAGTACTTC
16 TRBJ2-3 - TRBV7-2 - CASSARQSSSTDTQYF TGTGCCAGCAGCGCACGACAGAGCTCAAGCACAGATACGCAGTATTTT
14 TRBJ1-6 - TRBV6-5 - CASSSEGENSPLHF TGTGCCAGCAGTTCGGAAGGGGAAAATTCACCCCTCCACTTT
17 TRBJ1-5 - TRBV6-1 TRBD1 CASSDGQGPSSNQPQHF TGTGCCAGCAGTGACGGACAGGGTCCTTCGAGCAATCAGCCCCAGCATTTT
14 TRBJ1-2 - TRBV18 TRBD1 CASSPQGQFYGYTF TGTGCCAGCTCACCACAGGGACAGTTTTATGGCTACACCTTC
18 TRBJ2-1 - TRBV4-1 TRBD2 CASSQEGLAGGKNNEQFF TGCGCCAGCAGCCAAGAGGGACTAGCGGGAGGAAAAAACAATGAGCAGTTCTTC